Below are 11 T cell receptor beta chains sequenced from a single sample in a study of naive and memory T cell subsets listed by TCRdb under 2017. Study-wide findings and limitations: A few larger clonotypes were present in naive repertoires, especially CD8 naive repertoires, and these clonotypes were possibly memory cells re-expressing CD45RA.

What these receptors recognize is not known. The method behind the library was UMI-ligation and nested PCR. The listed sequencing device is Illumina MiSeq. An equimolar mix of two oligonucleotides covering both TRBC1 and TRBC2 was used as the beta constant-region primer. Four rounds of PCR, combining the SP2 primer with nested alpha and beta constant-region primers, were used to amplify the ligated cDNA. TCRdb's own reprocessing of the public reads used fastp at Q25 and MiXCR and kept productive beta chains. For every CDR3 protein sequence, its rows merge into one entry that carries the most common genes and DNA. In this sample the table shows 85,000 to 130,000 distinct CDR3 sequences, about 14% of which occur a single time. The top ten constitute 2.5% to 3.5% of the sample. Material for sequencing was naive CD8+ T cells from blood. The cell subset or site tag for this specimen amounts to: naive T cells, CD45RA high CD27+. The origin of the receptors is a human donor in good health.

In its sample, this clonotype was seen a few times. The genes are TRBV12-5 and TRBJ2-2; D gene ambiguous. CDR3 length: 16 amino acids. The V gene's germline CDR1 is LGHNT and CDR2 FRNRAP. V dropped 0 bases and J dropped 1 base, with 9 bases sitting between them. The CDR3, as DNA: TGTGCTAGTGGTTTGGTAGGAATAGGGAACACCGGGGAGCTGTTTTTT. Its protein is CASGLVGIGNTGELFF.

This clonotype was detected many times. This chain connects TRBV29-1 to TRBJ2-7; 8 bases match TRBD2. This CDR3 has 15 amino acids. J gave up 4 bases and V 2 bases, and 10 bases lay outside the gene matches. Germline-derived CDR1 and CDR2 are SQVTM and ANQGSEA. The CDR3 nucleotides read TGCAGCGTTGAAACTATCTATAGCGGGGAATACGAGCAGTACTTC. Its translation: CSVETIYSGEYEQYF.

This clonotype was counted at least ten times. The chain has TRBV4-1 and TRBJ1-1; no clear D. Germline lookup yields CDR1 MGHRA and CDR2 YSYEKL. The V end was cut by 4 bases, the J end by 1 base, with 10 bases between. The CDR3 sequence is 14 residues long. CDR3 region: CASSPARQNTEAFF. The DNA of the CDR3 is TGCGCCAGCAGCCCGGCCAGACAGAACACTGAAGCTTTCTTT.

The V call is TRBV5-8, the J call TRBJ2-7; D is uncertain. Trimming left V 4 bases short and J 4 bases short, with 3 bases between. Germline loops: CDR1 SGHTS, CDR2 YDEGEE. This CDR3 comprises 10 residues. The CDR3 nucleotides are TGTGCCAGCAGCCGATACGAGCAGTACTTC. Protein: CASSRYEQYF.

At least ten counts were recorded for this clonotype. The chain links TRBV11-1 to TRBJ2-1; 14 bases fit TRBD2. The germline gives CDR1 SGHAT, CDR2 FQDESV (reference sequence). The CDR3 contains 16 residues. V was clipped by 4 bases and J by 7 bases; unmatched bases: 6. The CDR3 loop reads CASSSGLAGGWNEQFF. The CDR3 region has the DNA TGTGCCAGCAGCTCCGGACTAGCGGGAGGATGGAATGAGCAGTTCTTC.

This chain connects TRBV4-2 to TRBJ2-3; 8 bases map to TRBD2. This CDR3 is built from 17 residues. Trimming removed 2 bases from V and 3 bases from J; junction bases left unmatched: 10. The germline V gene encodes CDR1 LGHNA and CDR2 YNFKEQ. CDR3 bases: TGTGCCAGCAGCCAATTACCGGGACTAGATGGTACAGATACGCAGTATTTT. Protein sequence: CASSQLPGLDGTDTQYF.

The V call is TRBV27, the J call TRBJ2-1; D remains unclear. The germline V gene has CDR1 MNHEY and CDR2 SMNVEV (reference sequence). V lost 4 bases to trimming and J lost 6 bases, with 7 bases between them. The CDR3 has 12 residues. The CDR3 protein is CASSSQTNEQFF. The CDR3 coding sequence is TGTGCCAGCAGTTCCCAGACCAATGAGCAGTTCTTC.

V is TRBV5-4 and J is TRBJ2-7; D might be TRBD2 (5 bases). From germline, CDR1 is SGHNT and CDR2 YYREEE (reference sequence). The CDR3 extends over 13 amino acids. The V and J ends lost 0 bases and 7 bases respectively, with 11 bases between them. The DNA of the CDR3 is TGTGCCAGCAGCTTGGATTTGAGAGGGGAGCAGTACTTC. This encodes CASSLDLRGEQYF. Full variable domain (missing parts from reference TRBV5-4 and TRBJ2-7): ETGVTQSPTHLIKTRGQQVTLRCSSQSGHNTVSWYQQALGQGPQFIFQYYREEENGRGNFPPRFSGLQFPNYSSELNVNALELDDSALYLCASSLDLRGEQYFGPGTRLTVT.

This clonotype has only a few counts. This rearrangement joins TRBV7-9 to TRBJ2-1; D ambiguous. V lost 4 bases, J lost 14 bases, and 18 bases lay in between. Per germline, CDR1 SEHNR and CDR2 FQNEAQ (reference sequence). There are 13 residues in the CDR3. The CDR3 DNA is TGTGCCAGCAGCTCAACCCCCTCTGGCCCCAAGTTCTTC. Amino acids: CASSSTPSGPKFF.

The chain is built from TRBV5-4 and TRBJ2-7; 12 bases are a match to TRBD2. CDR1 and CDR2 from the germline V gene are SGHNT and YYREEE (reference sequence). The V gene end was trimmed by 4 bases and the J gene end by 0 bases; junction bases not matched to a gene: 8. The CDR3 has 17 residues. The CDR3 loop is CASSPKGTSGFSYEQYF. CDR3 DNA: TGTGCCAGCAGCCCGAAAGGGACTAGCGGGTTCTCCTACGAGCAGTACTTC.

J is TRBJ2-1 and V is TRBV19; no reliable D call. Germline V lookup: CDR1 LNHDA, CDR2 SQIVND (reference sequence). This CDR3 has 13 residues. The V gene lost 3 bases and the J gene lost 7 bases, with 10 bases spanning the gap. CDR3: CASSMWQGNEQFF. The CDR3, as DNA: TGTGCCAGTAGTATGTGGCAAGGGAATGAGCAGTTCTTC.